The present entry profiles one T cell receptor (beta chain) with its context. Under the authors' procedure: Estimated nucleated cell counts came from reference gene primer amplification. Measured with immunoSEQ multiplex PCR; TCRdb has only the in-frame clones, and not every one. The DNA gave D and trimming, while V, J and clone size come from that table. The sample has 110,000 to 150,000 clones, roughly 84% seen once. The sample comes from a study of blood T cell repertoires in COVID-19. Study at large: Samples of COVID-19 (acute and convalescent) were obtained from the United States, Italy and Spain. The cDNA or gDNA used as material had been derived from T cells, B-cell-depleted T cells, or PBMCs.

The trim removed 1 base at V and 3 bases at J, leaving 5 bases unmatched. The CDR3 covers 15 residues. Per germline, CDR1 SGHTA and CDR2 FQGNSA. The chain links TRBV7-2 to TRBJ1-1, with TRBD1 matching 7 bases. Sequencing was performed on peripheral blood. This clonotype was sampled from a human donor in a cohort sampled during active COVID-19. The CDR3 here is CASSLGGGVDTEAFF. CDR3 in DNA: TGTGCCAGCAGCTTAGGAGGGGGCGTCGACACTGAAGCTTTCTTT.